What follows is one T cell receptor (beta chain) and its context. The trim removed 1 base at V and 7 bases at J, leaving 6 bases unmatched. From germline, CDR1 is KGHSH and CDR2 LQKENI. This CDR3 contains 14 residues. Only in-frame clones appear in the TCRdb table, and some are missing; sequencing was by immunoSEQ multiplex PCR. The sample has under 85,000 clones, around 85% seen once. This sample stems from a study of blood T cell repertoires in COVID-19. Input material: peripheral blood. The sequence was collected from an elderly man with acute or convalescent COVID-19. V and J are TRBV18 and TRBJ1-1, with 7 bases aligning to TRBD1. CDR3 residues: CASSPQSGDSEAFF. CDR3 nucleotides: TGTGCCAGCTCACCACAAAGTGGGGACAGTGAAGCTTTCTTT.